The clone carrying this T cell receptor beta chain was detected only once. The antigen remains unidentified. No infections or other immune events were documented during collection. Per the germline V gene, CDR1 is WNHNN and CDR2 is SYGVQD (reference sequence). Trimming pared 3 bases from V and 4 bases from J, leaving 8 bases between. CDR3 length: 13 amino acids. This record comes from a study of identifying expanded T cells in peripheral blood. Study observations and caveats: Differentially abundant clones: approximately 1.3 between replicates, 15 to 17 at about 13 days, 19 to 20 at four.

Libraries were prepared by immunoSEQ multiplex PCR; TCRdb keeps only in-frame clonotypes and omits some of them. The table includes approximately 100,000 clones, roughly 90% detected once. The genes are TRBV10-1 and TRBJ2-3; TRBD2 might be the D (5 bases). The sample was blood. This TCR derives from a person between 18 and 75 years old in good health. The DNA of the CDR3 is TGCGCCAGCAGTGAAGTGGAGGCAGATACGCAGTATTTT. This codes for CASSEVEADTQYF.